Shown below are 28 T cell receptor beta chains from a single sample sequenced in a study of shared clonotypes between healthy human individuals. The data were produced by immunoSEQ multiplex PCR, yet TCRdb's version contains in-frame clones alone and is incomplete. This sample yields fewer than 2.5 million clones, of which approximately 94% are seen a single time; 0.36% belongs to the top ten. Material: naive CD4+ T cells from PBMCs. This sample's subset: CD45RA+ positively selected. These receptors originate from a man aged 18 to 29 in good health. Some clones in this sample may be carry-over from other donors' samples.

The V gene is TRBV29-1, the J gene TRBJ1-2; D remains unclear. Germline CDR1 SQVTM, CDR2 ANQGSEA. V was cut by 5 bases and J by 0 bases, with 7 bases left in between. This CDR3 has 12 amino acids. CDR3 residues: CSVSVANYGYTF. CDR3 DNA sequence: TGCAGCGTTAGCGTAGCTAACTATGGCTACACCTTC.

This chain joins TRBV27 and TRBJ1-3, with D perhaps matching TRBD1 (5 bases). The CDR3 sequence is 13 residues long. V lost 8 bases and J lost 0, with 8 bases in between. CDR1 and CDR2 from the germline V gene are MNHEY and SMNVEV (reference sequence). The chain's CDR3 is CASYGGSGNTIYF. The CDR3, as DNA: TGTGCCAGCTATGGGGGCTCTGGAAACACCATATATTTT.

This clone was detected only once. V usage is TRBV19 and J usage is TRBJ2-5; 8 bases are a match to TRBD2. Germline V gene data show CDR1 as LNHDA and CDR2 as SQIVND (reference sequence). V shed 7 bases, J shed 3 bases, and the junction held 10 bases outside the gene matches. CDR3 length: 15 residues. CDR3 DNA: TGTGCCAGTACCCCCACGGGTAGCGGGGAAGAGACCCAGTACTTC. Amino acids: CASTPTGSGEETQYF. Full variable domain (rest looked up from reference TRBV19 and TRBJ2-5): DGGITQSPKYLFRKEGQNVTLSCEQNLNHDAMYWYRQDPGQGLRLIYYSQIVNDFQKGDIAEGYSVSREKKESFPLTVTSAQKNPTAFYLCASTPTGSGEETQYFGPGTRLLVL.

This clone appeared a single time. This chain links TRBV6-4 with TRBJ2-7; no clear D gene. Germline CDR1 is MRHNA and CDR2 is SNTAGT. V was clipped by 4 bases and J by 2 bases, with 15 bases between them. The CDR3 length is 15 residues. Written as DNA, the CDR3 is TGTGCCAGCAGTGCCCACGTGAGACGGACCTACGAGCAGTACTTC. Translating gives CASSAHVRRTYEQYF.

The gene calls are TRBV7-9 and TRBJ1-1; 12 nucleotides line up with TRBD1. The CDR3 runs 15 residues. Trimming removed 0 bases from V and 10 bases from J; junction bases left unmatched: 6. CDR1 is SEHNR and CDR2 is FQNEAQ in the germline V gene (reference sequence). The CDR3 DNA is TGTGCCAGCAGCTTAGCGGGACAGGGGGCTTCAGTAGCTTTCTTT. Translated: CASSLAGQGASVAFF.

The chain combines TRBV15 with TRBJ2-3, with D maybe TRBD2 (6 bases). V was cut by 3 bases and J by 0 bases, with 19 bases left in between. The CDR3 covers 18 residues. CDR1 and CDR2 (germline): LNHNV, YYDKDF (reference sequence). The CDR3 loop reads CATSREGRSFGSTDTQYF. The CDR3 DNA sequence: TGTGCCACCAGCAGGGAGGGACGGTCTTTTGGTAGCACAGATACGCAGTATTTT.

The chain links TRBV5-4 to TRBJ2-1, with 10 bases aligning to TRBD2. CDR1 and CDR2 (germline): SGHNT, YYREEE (reference sequence). This CDR3 is built from 16 residues. The V gene end was trimmed by 0 bases and the J gene end by 6 bases; junction bases not matched to a gene: 6. The CDR3 DNA sequence: TGTGCCAGCAGCTTGGCGGGACTAGCGAGAAGCAATGAGCAGTTCTTC. It translates to CASSLAGLARSNEQFF.

The J gene is TRBJ2-3, the V gene TRBV28; TRBD2 is a possible D gene (5 bases). The V gene lost 2 bases and the J gene lost 1 base, with 10 bases spanning the gap. The CDR3 is 15 residues long. Germline V gene data show CDR1 as MDHEN and CDR2 as SYDVKM. The CDR3, as DNA: TGTGCCAGCAGTTTACAGGCGGGCCGCACAGATACGCAGTATTTT. Amino acids: CASSLQAGRTDTQYF.

The chain combines TRBV11-3 with TRBJ2-1; unclear D gene. The CDR3 loop spans 14 amino acids. Between the trimmed V and J ends, which lost 6 bases and 9 bases, there was a span of 18 bases. Germline CDR1 SGHNT, CDR2 YENEEA. CDR3 nucleotides: TGTGCCAGCAGGCAGAGCCCCCTAAAAGGTGAGCAGTTCTTC. This encodes CASRQSPLKGEQFF.

The chain couples TRBV4-1 to TRBJ1-5, with 9 bases lining up with TRBD1. This CDR3 spans 15 amino acids. Looked up from germline, CDR1 is MGHRA and CDR2 is YSYEKL. V was pared by 5 bases and J by 6 bases, with 8 bases of the junction left unmatched. CDR3 nucleotide sequence: TGCGCCAGCAGCAGGACAGGGGATAGGACTCAGCCCCAGCATTTT. The encoded protein is CASSRTGDRTQPQHF.

The gene calls are TRBV5-1 and TRBJ2-1, with TRBD1 matching 12 bases. The CDR3 is made up of 15 amino acids. CDR1 and CDR2 (germline): SGHRS, YFSETQ. With V trimmed by 4 bases and J by 8 bases, 7 bases remained unmatched. The CDR3 region has the DNA TGCGCCAGCAGCAGCGGGACAGGGGGCGGATATGAGCAGTTCTTC. It is translated as CASSSGTGGGYEQFF.

V gene TRBV7-9 combines with J gene TRBJ2-4, with TRBD1 as a possible D gene (6 bases). Trimming removed 2 bases at V and 2 bases at J, with 19 bases between. Germline V CDR1 and CDR2: SEHNR, FQNEAQ (reference sequence). This CDR3 is 18 amino acids long. The CDR3 DNA sequence: TGTGCCAGCAGCTTATTGTCCCGGTCGAGGGGGTCCAAAAACATTCAGTACTTC. Translated, it gives CASSLLSRSRGSKNIQYF.

The rearrangement links TRBV5-5 to TRBJ1-5, with 7 bases matching TRBD1. V shed 6 bases and J 7 bases; nucleotides not matched to a gene: 7. Germline CDR1 reads SGHKS; CDR2 reads YYEKEE (reference sequence). The CDR3 is made up of 13 amino acids. As DNA, the CDR3 is TGTGCCAGCACCCGGCAGGGGGAACAGCCCCAGCATTTT. As protein: CASTRQGEQPQHF.

The chain carries TRBV11-2 and TRBJ2-7; tentatively, D is TRBD1 or TRBD2 (5 bases each). CDR3 length: 13 amino acids. Trimming removed 6 bases from V and 3 bases from J, with 12 bases in between. Germline CDR1 is SGHAT and CDR2 is FQNNGV. This chain's CDR3 is CASRMGEFYEQYF. CDR3 DNA: TGTGCCAGCAGAATGGGGGAATTCTACGAGCAGTACTTC.

The genes are TRBV10-3 and TRBJ1-2, with TRBD1 as a possible D gene (6 bases). CDR1 is ENHRY and CDR2 is SYGVKD in the germline V gene. Trimming left V 9 bases short and J 2 bases short, with 13 bases between. The CDR3 runs 13 residues. CDR3 coding DNA: TGTGCCATATCGGGGGGGCGAAACTATGGCTACACCTTC. It codes for CAISGGRNYGYTF.

This clone has just one count. This chain links TRBV5-1 with TRBJ1-6, with D possibly matching TRBD1 (6 bases). CDR3 length: 17 amino acids. With 6 bases removed from V and 0 bases from J, the gap between germline ends came to 16 bases. CDR1 and CDR2 (germline): SGHRS, YFSETQ. The CDR3 spells CASKETGGYSYNSPLHF. The CDR3 region has the DNA TGCGCCAGCAAGGAGACGGGGGGCTACTCCTATAATTCACCCCTCCACTTT.

Worth noting for this clone: This CDR3 is also generated by other DNA sequences in the sample. J is TRBJ2-3 and V is TRBV7-2; D is unresolved. Trimming removed 1 base at V and 5 bases at J, with 4 bases between. Per germline, CDR1 SGHTA and CDR2 FQGNSA. CDR3 length: 12 residues. The CDR3 coding sequence is TGTGCCAGCAGCTTAGGGCTAGATACGCAGTATTTT. The encoded protein is CASSLGLDTQYF.

The chain uses TRBV6-1 and TRBJ2-3; D may be TRBD1 or TRBD2 (5 bases each). V lost 2 bases, J lost 0 bases, and 18 bases lay in between. CDR1 and CDR2 (germline): MNHNS, SASEGT. This CDR3 has 18 amino acids. CDR3 nucleotides: TGTGCCAGCAGTGAATGTGACGGGACCGACACAAGCACAGATACGCAGTATTTT. Its protein product is CASSECDGTDTSTDTQYF.

This sequence joins TRBV2 and TRBJ2-3, with 7 bases aligning to TRBD2. The V gene's germline CDR1 is SNHLY and CDR2 FYNNEI. The CDR3 has 14 amino acids. V shed 8 bases and J 6 bases; nucleotides not matched to a gene: 11. CDR3 amino acids: CASLSGRARDTQYF. The CDR3 DNA reads TGTGCCAGCCTGAGTGGGAGGGCCCGGGATACGCAGTATTTT.

This rearrangement joins TRBV7-2 to TRBJ2-7, with TRBD1 matching over 10 bases. The trim removed 6 bases at V and 4 bases at J, leaving 12 bases unmatched. CDR3 length: 16 amino acids. Germline V gives CDR1 SGHTA, CDR2 FQGNSA. The CDR3 reads CASSVTTGGAGYEQYF. CDR3 nucleotide sequence: TGTGCCAGCAGTGTTACGACAGGGGGCGCCGGTTACGAGCAGTACTTC.

A single count supports this clone. The rearrangement links TRBV15 to TRBJ2-5, with TRBD2 matching 16 bases. J gave up 4 bases and V 3 bases, and 5 bases lay outside the gene matches. The CDR3 extends over 17 amino acids. The germline V gene has CDR1 LNHNV and CDR2 YYDKDF (reference sequence). The CDR3 DNA reads TGTGCCACCAGCAGGGGGACTAGCGGGAGGGCCAGAGAGACCCAGTACTTC. Encoded protein: CATSRGTSGRARETQYF.

Points on this clone: Other DNA variants within this sample encode the same CDR3. The chain employs TRBV5-1 and TRBJ2-3; weak D call: TRBD2 (5 bases). The CDR3 length is 14 residues. The V end was cut by 2 bases, the J end by 4 bases, with 11 bases between. The germline V gene encodes CDR1 SGHRS and CDR2 YFSETQ. The CDR3 sequence is CASSFSGRADTQYF. The CDR3 DNA sequence: TGCGCCAGCAGCTTTTCGGGAAGGGCAGATACGCAGTATTTT.

The V and J genes are TRBV7-9 and TRBJ2-7, with 8 bases that match TRBD2. Germline V CDR1 and CDR2: SEHNR, FQNEAQ (reference sequence). V lost 2 bases, J lost 0 bases, and 6 bases stayed unmatched. The CDR3 covers 16 residues. CDR3 loop: CASSLFSGGPSYEQYF. The CDR3 nucleotides are TGTGCCAGCAGCTTATTTTCGGGAGGGCCCTCCTACGAGCAGTACTTC.

This chain connects TRBV28 to TRBJ2-1, with D possibly TRBD1 on 6 matching bases. V lost 4 bases and J lost 3, with 16 bases in between. Germline V gene sequence: CDR1 MDHEN, CDR2 SYDVKM. This CDR3 region has 16 residues. CDR3 DNA sequence: TGTGCCAGCAGTTCAGAGATACCGGGACACTACAATGAGCAGTTCTTC. Amino acids: CASSSEIPGHYNEQFF.

The chain carries TRBV5-1 and TRBJ2-5, with TRBD2 matching over 10 bases. The end of the DNA is better explained by TRBJ2-7, so the J call may be wrong. Germline-derived CDR1 and CDR2 are SGHRS and YFSETQ. The CDR3 length is 16 residues. As DNA, the CDR3 is TGCGCCAGCAGTCTAGCGGGAGAAGCCTTGGCCTACGAGCAGTACTTC. This translates into CASSLAGEALAYEQYF.

This clone was detected only once. The CDR3 sequence is CASSPGGGATTGELFF. The CDR3 DNA is TGTGCCAGCAGCCCAGGGGGTGGCGCTACCACCGGGGAGCTGTTTTTT. V gene TRBV7-3 combines with J gene TRBJ2-2, with 7 bases identical to TRBD1. Trimming cost V 5 bases and J 4 bases; bases outside gene matches: 10. The V gene's germline CDR1 is SGHTA and CDR2 FQGTGA. The CDR3 sequence is 16 residues long. The full variable domain, in which reference TRBV7-3 and TRBJ2-2 provide the parts outside the CDR3, is GAGVSQTPSNKVTEKGKYVELRCDPISGHTALYWYRQSLGQGPEFLIYFQGTGAADDSGLPNDRFFAVRPEGSVSTLKIQRTERGDSAVYLCASSPGGGATTGELFFGEGSRLTVL.

Only one count was recorded for this clone. The rearrangement uses TRBV28 and TRBJ2-7, with 9 bases aligning to TRBD2. The V gene end was trimmed by 7 bases and the J gene end by 3 bases; junction bases not matched to a gene: 7. The CDR3 extends over 14 amino acids. Germline lookup yields CDR1 MDHEN and CDR2 SYDVKM. This CDR3 reads CASNAGTSLYEQYF. Written as DNA, the CDR3 is TGTGCCAGCAACGCCGGGACTAGCCTCTACGAGCAGTACTTC.

The V call is TRBV6-6, the J call TRBJ2-3; D perhaps matches TRBD2 (5 bases). The CDR3 is 14 residues long. The V gene lost 2 bases and the J gene lost 11 bases, with 17 bases spanning the gap. In germline, CDR1 is MNHNY, CDR2 SVGAGI (reference sequence). The CDR3 loop reads CASSYPPFPGLQYF. CDR3 in DNA: TGTGCCAGCAGTTACCCACCTTTCCCGGGATTGCAGTATTTT.